These 21 T cell receptor beta chains were all obtained from the same sample, sequenced in a study of T cell responses to AZD1222 COVID-19 vaccine. Using immunoSEQ multiplex PCR, the repertoire was profiled, and TCRdb retains in-frame clones only, with some absent. The sample shows roughly 50,000 clones, about 89% of them seen only once. This sample comprised peripheral blood, obtained 28 days after the second AZD1222 dose. All receptors come from an adult who received the AZD1222 COVID-19 vaccine.

The V and J genes are TRBV6-6 and TRBJ2-7, with a weak D call TRBD2 (7 bases). There are 14 residues in the CDR3. Germline CDR1 reads MNHNY; CDR2 reads SVGAGI (reference sequence). The germline V and J ends were trimmed by 6 bases and 4 bases, with 16 bases remaining between them. DNA for the CDR3: TGTGCCAGCAGCCTCTCGGGGGGCGGTTACGAGCAGTACTTC. Protein sequence: CASSLSGGGYEQYF.

The chain links TRBV28 to TRBJ1-1, with no clear D. The CDR3 has 12 amino acids. CDR1 is MDHEN, CDR2 SYDVKM, per germline. Between the trimmed V and J ends, which lost 1 base and 4 bases, there was a span of 4 bases. For the CDR3, the DNA is TGTGCCAGCAGTTTATTGAGCACTGAAGCTTTCTTT. Encoded protein: CASSLLSTEAFF.

The chain joins TRBV4-3 to TRBJ2-2, with TRBD2 identical over 8 bases. J was trimmed by 5 bases and V by 3 bases; bases with no gene match: 2. Germline values: CDR1 LGHNA, CDR2 YSLEER. This CDR3 spans 14 amino acids. The CDR3 here is CASSQERETGELFF. CDR3 DNA sequence: TGCGCCAGCAGCCAGGAGCGGGAGACCGGGGAGCTGTTTTTT.

V usage is TRBV4-3 and J usage is TRBJ1-1; perhaps TRBD1 as D (5 bases). The CDR3 runs to 15 residues. The germline CDR1 and CDR2 sequences are LGHNA and YSLEER. V gave up 1 base and J gave up 4 bases, with 13 bases separating them. CDR3 DNA sequence: TGCGCCAGCAGCCAAGCGGCAGGGTTCGGCACTGAAGCTTTCTTT. Its protein is CASSQAAGFGTEAFF.

The sample holds one count of this clone. V usage is TRBV4-1 and J usage is TRBJ2-3, with 11 bases matching TRBD2. Germline assignment: CDR1 MGHRA and CDR2 YSYEKL. The trim removed 6 bases at V and 4 bases at J, leaving 18 bases unmatched. This CDR3 contains 19 residues. For the CDR3, the DNA is TGCGCCAGCAGAAATTTAGCGGGGGGGGCAAGAGGAGCCCCAGATACGCAGTATTTT. Its protein product is CASRNLAGGARGAPDTQYF.

The V and J genes are TRBV5-4 and TRBJ2-1, with 8 nucleotides matching TRBD2. In germline, CDR1 is SGHNT, CDR2 YYREEE (reference sequence). Losses at the gene ends were 4 bases for V and 8 bases for J; bases not matched to a gene: 8. This CDR3 has 14 amino acids. The CDR3 DNA reads TGTGCCAGCAGCACGGGGGGGGCACTCGATGAGCAGTTCTTC. Translation gives CASSTGGALDEQFF.

Only a few counts were recorded for this clone. The J gene is TRBJ1-1, the V gene TRBV19, with D hard to call. Germline V CDR1 and CDR2: LNHDA, SQIVND (reference sequence). The V end was cut by 0 bases, the J end by 1 base, with 6 bases between. The CDR3 runs 14 residues. The CDR3 is CASSIDRGNTEAFF. For the CDR3, the DNA is TGTGCCAGTAGTATAGATCGGGGGAACACTGAAGCTTTCTTT.

This clone was detected a few times. The genes are TRBV6-4 and TRBJ2-3; TRBD2 aligns across 8 bases. Per the germline V gene, CDR1 is MRHNA and CDR2 is SNTAGT. This CDR3 region has 15 residues. The V gene end was trimmed by 3 bases and the J gene end by 1 base; junction bases not matched to a gene: 3. The chain's CDR3 is CASSEAGDGTDTQYF. CDR3 coding DNA: TGTGCCAGCAGTGAAGCGGGAGACGGCACAGATACGCAGTATTTT.

This chain connects TRBV11-3 to TRBJ2-1; D is possibly TRBD1 (5 bases). V lost 2 bases and J lost 3, with 11 bases in between. Germline assignment: CDR1 SGHNT and CDR2 YENEEA. CDR3 length: 15 residues. The CDR3 nucleotides read TGTGCCAGCAGCTTATCACCAGGGAACTACAATGAGCAGTTCTTC. Translated: CASSLSPGNYNEQFF.

There are a few counts of this clone. V usage is TRBV7-3 and J usage is TRBJ2-1; D is undetermined. The CDR3 totals 13 residues. Between the trimmed V and J ends, which lost 4 bases and 2 bases, there was a span of 6 bases. Germline CDR1 SGHTA, CDR2 FQGTGA. The CDR3 region is CASSWSPYNEQFF. CDR3 bases: TGTGCCAGCAGCTGGTCTCCCTACAATGAGCAGTTCTTC.

This clone came up once. The chain has TRBV5-1 and TRBJ2-7; 14 bases fit TRBD2. In germline, CDR1 is SGHRS, CDR2 YFSETQ. The CDR3 contains 19 residues. V shed 4 bases and J 0 bases; nucleotides not matched to a gene: 12. In nucleotides, the CDR3 is TGCGCCAGCAGCGGCCGGGACTCTGGGACTAGCGGGAGCTCCTACGAGCAGTACTTC. This gives the protein CASSGRDSGTSGSSYEQYF.

The chain joins TRBV5-8 to TRBJ2-3, with TRBD2 as a possible D gene (5 bases). In germline, CDR1 is SGHTS, CDR2 YDEGEE. Trimming took 4 bases from V and 0 from J, leaving 12 bases between them. This CDR3 has 15 amino acids. CDR3 amino acids: CASSPAGGSTDTQYF. The DNA of the CDR3 is TGTGCCAGCAGCCCGGCGGGCGGGAGCACAGATACGCAGTATTTT.

The rearrangement links TRBV29-1 to TRBJ1-2; D might be TRBD1 (5 bases). Trimming took 0 bases from V and 3 from J, leaving 14 bases between them. Germline CDR1 is SQVTM and CDR2 is ANQGSEA. The CDR3 extends over 15 amino acids. CDR3 nucleotide sequence: TGCAGCGTTGAAGATACGGGGAAAGGGGACTATGGCTACACCTTC. Translation gives CSVEDTGKGDYGYTF.

The chain carries TRBV6-2 or TRBV6-3 and TRBJ1-5, with unresolved D. V was clipped by 5 bases and J by 4 bases, with 9 bases between them. Germline lookup yields CDR1 MNHEY and CDR2 SVGEGT. The CDR3 is 13 amino acids. CDR3 region: CASSRPPNQPQHF. CDR3 nucleotide sequence: TGTGCCAGCAGTCGACCTCCGAATCAGCCCCAGCATTTT.

This chain links TRBV5-1 with TRBJ1-3; a possible D gene is TRBD1 (5 bases). Germline loops: CDR1 SGHRS, CDR2 YFSETQ. V lost 4 bases, J lost 0 bases, and 14 bases lay in between. This CDR3 has 16 amino acids. CDR3 amino acids: CASSAQGHHSGNTIYF. The DNA of the CDR3 is TGCGCCAGCAGCGCGCAAGGACACCACTCTGGAAACACCATATATTTT.

On this clone itself: At the DNA level, this CDR3 is encoded by other sequences in the same sample as well. The genes are TRBV28 and TRBJ2-5; 9 bases are a match to TRBD1. Germline loops: CDR1 MDHEN, CDR2 SYDVKM. V dropped 1 base and J dropped 2; count of bases not matched to a gene: 5. The CDR3 has 16 residues. Here the CDR3 reads CASSLSTGGYQETQYF. The DNA of the CDR3 is TGTGCCAGCAGTTTATCGACAGGGGGGTATCAAGAGACCCAGTACTTC.

The V gene is TRBV6-5, the J gene TRBJ2-6, with unresolved D. CDR3 length: 16 amino acids. The V end was cut by 2 bases, the J end by 0 bases, with 8 bases between. Germline V gene sequence: CDR1 MNHEY, CDR2 SVGAGI. CDR3 in amino acids: CASSYGRDSGANVLTF. The DNA for the CDR3 is TGTGCCAGCAGTTACGGTAGGGACTCTGGGGCCAACGTCCTGACTTTC.

V and J are TRBV10-3 and TRBJ1-3; D remains ambiguous. In germline, CDR1 is ENHRY, CDR2 SYGVKD. Trimming cost V 0 bases and J 10 bases, with 13 bases left between them. The CDR3 contains 14 residues. The CDR3 spells CAISESTYGETIYF. CDR3 bases: TGTGCCATCAGTGAGTCGACTTACGGGGAAACCATATATTTT.

This sequence joins TRBV7-2 and TRBJ1-5, with D unclear. Germline assignment: CDR1 SGHTA and CDR2 FQGNSA. V lost 1 base, J lost 5 bases, and 6 bases lay in between. The length of the CDR3 is 13 residues. The CDR3 sequence is CASSLGEDQPQHF. CDR3 DNA: TGTGCCAGCAGCTTAGGGGAGGATCAGCCCCAGCATTTT.

The chain links TRBV6-5 to TRBJ1-1; a weak D match, TRBD1 (5 bases). This CDR3 region has 16 residues. The V end lost 0 bases, the J end lost 4 bases, and 15 bases lay between the germline ends. Germline V gene data show CDR1 as MNHEY and CDR2 as SVGAGI. The CDR3 bases are TGTGCCAGCAGTTACTCGATTCCACTGGGGCCCACTGAAGCTTTCTTT. It codes for CASSYSIPLGPTEAFF.

This clone occurred a few times. This chain connects TRBV20-1 to TRBJ2-1; D not certain. Between the trimmed V and J ends, which lost 3 bases and 4 bases, there was a span of 7 bases. CDR3 size: 12 residues. Per the germline V gene, CDR1 is DFQATT and CDR2 is SNEGSKA (reference sequence). The CDR3 sequence: CSASRGYNEQFF. CDR3 in DNA: TGCAGTGCTAGTCGCGGTTACAATGAGCAGTTCTTC.